The 3 T cell receptor beta chains in this list originate from one sample, sequenced in a study of cytomegalovirus exposure and HLA in healthy donors listed by TCRdb under 2017. Library method: the immunoSEQ multiplex PCR assay. A mixture of 60 forward primers for TCR Vbeta segments and 13 reverse primers for TCR Jbeta segments was used in the multiplex PCR. TCRdb limited this immuneACCESS table to in-frame rearrangements with V and J called. A share of clones is missing; checked studies link under half to unresolved V genes, and the rest is unexplained. The sample data list some 130,000 clones, and more than 75% of these were observed just once. Together, the top ten hold approximately 1.5% of the sample. Sequencing used PBMCs. Every receptor here comes from a female donor in good health and CMV-seronegative.

V and J are TRBV18 and TRBJ1-1, with D hard to call. CDR1 KGHSH and CDR2 LQKENI come from the germline V gene. The germline V and J ends were trimmed by 3 bases and 4 bases, with 15 bases remaining between them. This CDR3 is 15 amino acids long. DNA for the CDR3: TGTGCCAGCTCACCCCACGACATGGCCGGCACTGAAGCTTTCTTT. It specifies CASSPHDMAGTEAFF.

The V gene is TRBV18, the J gene TRBJ1-2, with TRBD1 as a possible D gene (5 bases). The V and J ends lost 8 bases and 3 bases respectively, with 13 bases between them. The CDR3 length is 13 residues. The germline V gene has CDR1 KGHSH and CDR2 LQKENI. CDR3 coding DNA: TGTGCCAGCCTACAGGCGAAAGACTATGGCTACACCTTC. Its translation: CASLQAKDYGYTF.

The chain has TRBV13 and TRBJ2-7; TRBD2 is a possible D gene (5 bases). Germline V gene sequence: CDR1 PRHDT, CDR2 FYEKMQ (reference sequence). The V end lost 5 bases, the J end lost 0 bases, and 14 bases lay between the germline ends. This CDR3 has 15 amino acids. CDR3 residues: CASSGSRRSSYEQYF. CDR3 DNA sequence: TGTGCCAGCAGCGGGAGTCGCCGGAGCTCCTACGAGCAGTACTTC.